This T cell receptor beta chain was documented in a study of CD8 T cells in ankylosing spondylitis. Findings and limits, study-wide: As reported, disease-linked clones showed significant enrichment in matched ankylosing spondylitis synovial fluid. Among TCR beta sequences, a motif of several highly homologous variants appeared characteristic of ankylosing spondylitis blood. As for the disease-linked clones, they showed a CD8+ phenotype and occurred at relatively low frequencies in peripheral blood.

At least ten counts were recorded for this clonotype. The antigen is not known. The CDR3 runs to 20 residues. V lost 5 bases to trimming and J lost 7 bases, with 32 bases between them. Germline loops: CDR1 SGHAT, CDR2 FQNNGV. Quantitative 5'-RACE was performed with molecular barcodes, and it yielded the TCR beta libraries. TCRdb reprocessed the 5' RACE reads with MiXCR, giving one entry per CDR3 protein. The sample consists of under 450,000 distinct CDR3 sequences, about 15% of them appearing once. The chain recombines TRBV11-2 with TRBJ2-2; D is possibly TRBD1 or TRBD2 (5 bases each). This receptor was identified in a male donor with ankylosing spondylitis. Sequencing was carried out using blood, either unsorted or a sorted T cell fraction (not recorded which). The CDR3 loop reads CASSTLGVGEANSRGGELFF. The CDR3 DNA reads as TGTGCCAGCAGCACCCTAGGGGTCGGGGAAGCAAATTCGAGGGGCGGGGAGCTGTTTTTT.